The entry below describes one T cell receptor (beta chain). With 3 bases clipped from V and 4 bases from J, the junction kept 5 bases outside the gene matches. The V gene's germline CDR1 is SGHRS and CDR2 YFSETQ. The CDR3 spans 15 residues. The PCR employed 60 Vbeta primers together with 13 Jbeta primers. Method: immunoSEQ multiplex PCR; TCRdb's copy keeps in-frame clones and lacks some. The table shows over 150,000 clones, with roughly 80% occurring only once. The data were taken from a study of cytomegalovirus exposure and HLA in healthy donors. Sequences were obtained from PBMCs. This chain uses TRBV5-1 with TRBJ2-1; TRBD1 matches 9 bases. The TCR sequence derives from a male donor in good health and CMV-seronegative. The CDR3 nucleotides are TGCGCCAGCAGCTCCGGGACAGGGCAATACAATGAGCAGTTCTTC. Protein sequence: CASSSGTGQYNEQFF.